These T cell receptor beta chains were read from a single sample in a study of blood T cell repertoires in COVID-19. The assay was immunoSEQ multiplex PCR, and TCRdb's table has in-frame clones only and misses some. Among about 410,000 clones listed, 86% were seen once. Sequenced: peripheral blood. These receptors were taken from a woman between 25 and 40 years old with active or convalescent COVID-19. Both conserved end residues are part of each CDR3. Each record gives: V gene, D gene, J gene, CDR3 protein. D genes are given only for firm matches.

TRBV7-9	TRBD2	TRBJ2-3	CASSLARTSGRASTQYF
TRBV15	TRBD1	TRBJ1-2	CATSAPGQGYGYTF
TRBV29-1	NA	TRBJ2-7	CSVSQDSYEQYF
TRBV2	NA	TRBJ1-4	CASSERGVDEKLFF
TRBV2	NA	TRBJ1-2	CASSESRWGVEGYTF
TRBV18	TRBD1	TRBJ1-4	CASSQPGTANEKLFF
TRBV11-2	TRBD1	TRBJ1-2	CASSQLDRGVSDGYTF
TRBV4-1	NA	TRBJ2-7	CASSRTGYEQYF
TRBV6-1	TRBD1	TRBJ1-2	CASSERGQGTYGYTF
TRBV18	NA	TRBJ1-2	CASSHDSPNYGYTF
TRBV4-1	NA	TRBJ1-5	CASSQDRYSNQPQHF
TRBV2	TRBD1	TRBJ1-1	CASRTGLTEAFF
TRBV7-9	NA	TRBJ1-1	CASSFQLRNTEAFF
TRBV11-2	NA	TRBJ1-1	CASSASGGNTEAFF
TRBV27	TRBD2	TRBJ2-5	CASSLGTSGRGETQYF
TRBV18	TRBD1	TRBJ1-1	CASSPLQGAREAFF
TRBV19	NA	TRBJ2-1	CASSTTPLSYNEQFF
TRBV19	TRBD1	TRBJ1-1	CASSKAGGGMNTEAFF
TRBV5-6	NA	TRBJ1-2	CASSLAQVASYGYTF
TRBV10-3	TRBD1	TRBJ1-1	CAISGTGVATEAFF
TRBV29-1	TRBD2	TRBJ2-1	CSGASGYYNEQFF
TRBV5-4	TRBD1	TRBJ1-1	CASSLDRGGTEAFF
TRBV27	NA	TRBJ1-6	CASSLSRGVGNSPLHF
TRBV24-1	NA	TRBJ2-3	CATSGWTEKISTDTQYF
TRBV10-3	TRBD2	TRBJ2-7	CAISETSGGGEQYF
TRBV5-4	NA	TRBJ1-3	CASSITGSGNTIYF
TRBV6-1	NA	TRBJ1-6	CASSEAGVFSPLHF
TRBV2	TRBD1	TRBJ1-1	CANPTGLNTEAFF
TRBV13	TRBD2	TRBJ2-7	CASSLSGTSGSLYEQYF
TRBV19	NA	TRBJ1-5	CASSISDQPQHF
TRBV5-4	TRBD1	TRBJ1-5	CASSLGGTVNQPQHF
TRBV6-2/TRBV6-3	TRBD1	TRBJ2-2	CASSDGQGEYTGELFF
TRBV5-4	NA	TRBJ1-6	CASSLGSQGLNSPLHF
TRBV4-2	NA	TRBJ1-2	CASSQDATDWYGYTF
TRBV4-1	TRBD2	TRBJ2-1	CASSLRTSGGPNEQFF
TRBV18	NA	TRBJ2-7	CASSPRQSSSYEQYF
TRBV27	NA	TRBJ1-4	CASSLRPQIDTNEKLFF
TRBV6-5	TRBD2	TRBJ2-1	CASETGTSSYNEQFF
TRBV4-1	NA	TRBJ2-7	CASSQGGGLTYEQYF
TRBV13	TRBD1	TRBJ1-2	CASSLRDRETYGYTF
TRBV19	NA	TRBJ1-2	CASSIPGENYGYTF
TRBV12-3/TRBV12-4	NA	TRBJ2-2	CASTRTGELFF
TRBV14	TRBD2	TRBJ2-1	CASSLGGGAYNEQFF
TRBV7-2	NA	TRBJ2-1	CASSFAGPYNEQFF
TRBV7-2	NA	TRBJ1-2	CASTKQGDVLYGYTF
TRBV14	NA	TRBJ1-2	CASSQVPGYGYTF
TRBV7-9	NA	TRBJ2-7	CASSPGRGYEQYF
TRBV6-5	NA	TRBJ1-2	CASISTVNYGYTF
TRBV10-3	NA	TRBJ1-2	CASHGGTEGASNYGYTF
TRBV5-8	TRBD1	TRBJ2-7	CASSSPRLGQGSDEQYF
TRBV6-5	NA	TRBJ2-5	CATGMWSQETQYF
TRBV6-1	NA	TRBJ1-5	CASSEDVGSRNQPQHF
TRBV4-1	NA	TRBJ1-2	CASSQEGQKYGYTF
TRBV1	NA	TRBJ2-1	CTSSLQGKDRQFF
TRBV4-1	TRBD2	TRBJ2-5	CASSALAGEVETQYF